The next 27 T cell receptor beta chains were all read from a single sample in a study of glioma-infiltrating T cells. Using RNA template, CDR3s of TCR alpha and beta were amplified with iRepertoire arm-PCR. TCRdb ran MiXCR on the multiplex PCR reads and lists one entry per CDR3 protein. This sample has fewer than 500,000 distinct CDR3 sequences, with more than 35% found just once. The sample was glioma tissue, nonneoplastic brain tissue, or PBMCs (not recorded which). These receptors were obtained from a human donor with low-grade glioma or glioblastoma, undergoing nonglioma brain surgery, or in good health (not recorded which).

At least ten counts were recorded for this clonotype. This chain connects TRBV6-2 or TRBV6-3 to TRBJ2-1; maybe TRBD1 (6 bases). The CDR3 consists of 11 residues. The germline gives CDR1 MNHEY, CDR2 SVGEGT. Trimming left V 6 bases short and J 10 bases short, with 10 bases between. The CDR3 sequence: CASRSQGEQFF. Written as DNA, the CDR3 is TGTGCCAGCAGATCCCAGGGGGAGCAGTTCTTC.

This clonotype has just one count. This chain uses TRBV2 with TRBJ1-1, with a tentative D call TRBD1 (5 bases). Germline V gene sequence: CDR1 SNHLY, CDR2 FYNNEI. The CDR3 totals 16 residues. Trimming left V 2 bases short and J 1 base short, with 14 bases between. Here the CDR3 DNA reads TGTGCCAGCAGTGAAAGGGGAGGGCTTGGGAACACTGAAGCTTTCTTT. It encodes CASSERGGLGNTEAFF.

The chain is built from TRBV7-9 and TRBJ2-7, with D hard to call. The germline V gene encodes CDR1 SEHNR and CDR2 FQNEAQ (reference sequence). The CDR3 is made up of 11 amino acids. V lost 8 bases and J 6 bases, leaving 11 bases between the germline ends. CDR3 bases: TGTGCCAGCTCGGACGGAACCGAGCAGTACTTC. It is translated as CASSDGTEQYF.

As regards this clonotype: This may be a read error, as it is one base from a much larger clone. The V and J genes are TRBV20-1 and TRBJ2-7, with D possibly TRBD2 on 6 matching bases. CDR1 is DFQATT, CDR2 SNEGSKA, per germline (reference sequence). The CDR3 runs to 13 residues. Between the trimmed V and J ends, which lost 4 bases and 2 bases, there was a span of 12 bases. As DNA, the CDR3 is TGCAGTGCTAACCGGGGCGGGACCTACGAGCAGTACTTC. It codes for CSANRGGTYEQYF.

A word on this clonotype: A much larger clone lies one base from this, so it may be a read error. J is TRBJ2-1 and V is TRBV15; D is possibly TRBD2 (5 bases). Germline CDR1 reads LNHNV; CDR2 reads YYDKDF (reference sequence). V shed 3 bases and J shed 7 bases, with 13 bases lying between them. The CDR3 runs to 14 residues. This chain's CDR3 is CATSRASRSNEQFF. The CDR3 coding sequence is TGTGCCACCAGCAGGGCTAGCAGGAGTAATGAGCAGTTCTTC.

V gene TRBV28 combines with J gene TRBJ2-3, with D tentatively TRBD1 (6 bases). Germline CDR1 is MDHEN and CDR2 is SYDVKM. V was shortened by 7 bases and J by 3 bases, with 17 bases between the two germline ends. The CDR3 sequence is 15 residues long. CDR3 nucleotide sequence: TGTGCCAGCACTGACAGGAAGAGTGGAACAGATACGCAGTATTTT. It codes for CASTDRKSGTDTQYF.

The chain recombines TRBV2 with TRBJ2-7; D is unresolved. V lost 3 bases and J 5 bases, leaving 14 bases between the germline ends. The CDR3 sequence is 14 residues long. Germline V gives CDR1 SNHLY, CDR2 FYNNEI. For the CDR3, the DNA is TGTGCCAGCAGTGAGTACACCCCCCCGGACGAGCAGTACTTC. Residues: CASSEYTPPDEQYF.

This clonotype came up many times. The chain carries TRBV28 and TRBJ2-5, with D perhaps matching TRBD2 (5 bases). Deletions cut 4 bases from V and 4 bases from J, with 19 bases between. This CDR3 has 16 residues. In germline, CDR1 is MDHEN, CDR2 SYDVKM. CDR3 in DNA: TGTGCCAGCAGTTCCGTACTAGGCCCGTTTGGAGAGACCCAGTACTTC. This gives the protein CASSSVLGPFGETQYF.

The chain links TRBV4-2 to TRBJ2-7; D is ambiguous. This CDR3 comprises 15 residues. Germline-derived CDR1 and CDR2 are LGHNA and YNFKEQ. V dropped 0 bases and J dropped 3 bases, with 12 bases sitting between them. The chain's CDR3 is CASSQEMKNDYEQYF. The CDR3 DNA reads TGTGCCAGCAGCCAAGAAATGAAGAACGACTACGAGCAGTACTTC.

The sample holds many counts of this clonotype. The chain recombines TRBV6-1 with TRBJ2-7; 9 bases align to TRBD2. V trimming: 4 bases; J trimming: 6 bases; junction bases outside the gene matches: 7. Per germline, CDR1 MNHNS and CDR2 SASEGT. This CDR3 comprises 14 residues. The CDR3 is CASSGTSETSEQYF. DNA for the CDR3: TGTGCCAGCAGTGGGACTAGCGAAACATCCGAGCAGTACTTC.

The rearrangement links TRBV6-9 to TRBJ2-7, with 8 nucleotides matching TRBD1. The germline gives CDR1 MNHGY, CDR2 SVAAGI. CDR3 size: 19 residues. The junction had 19 bases not matched to a gene; V was cut back by 4 bases and J by 2 bases. The DNA of the CDR3 is TGTGCCAGCAGTTCCCGACCTCGATCCCGGGACAGGACAGCCTACGAGCAGTACTTC. Translation: CASSSRPRSRDRTAYEQYF.

In its sample, this clonotype was seen a few times. The rearrangement joins TRBV24-1 to TRBJ2-6; D is possibly TRBD1 (6 bases). V was shortened by 3 bases and J by 0 bases, with 23 bases between the two germline ends. The germline CDR1 and CDR2 sequences are KGHDR and SFDVKD. The length of the CDR3 is 21 residues. This CDR3 is CATSDPTPRDTQHSGANVLTF. CDR3 coding DNA: TGTGCCACCAGTGATCCCACGCCCCGGGACACCCAACACTCTGGGGCCAACGTCCTGACTTTC.

On this clonotype: Lacking the conserved final phenylalanine or tryptophan, this CDR3 likely reflects a read error. This chain connects TRBV2 to TRBJ1-6; the D is unclear. V was cut by 2 bases and J by 9 bases, with 14 bases left in between. Germline V gene sequence: CDR1 SNHLY, CDR2 FYNNEI. The CDR3 is made up of 15 amino acids. CDR3 nucleotides: TGTGCCAGCAGTGAATCTCGGAGTATGGGTTCACCCCTCCACTCT. Translating gives CASSESRSMGSPLHS.

As to this clonotype: A read error is possible here, since a much larger clone lies one base away. The V call is TRBV20-1, the J call TRBJ1-6; tentatively, D is TRBD1 (5 bases). The CDR3 totals 13 residues. Germline values: CDR1 DFQATT, CDR2 SNEGSKA (reference sequence). The CDR3 loop reads CSAREPGNSHLHF. Written as DNA, the CDR3 is TGCAGTGCTAGAGAACCAGGGAACTCACACCTCCACTTT.

For this clonotype: The junction departs from germline at one end; a sequencing error may be responsible. This sequence joins TRBV27 and TRBJ2-6, with 10 bases matching TRBD1. The CDR3 has 19 residues. Germline CDR1 MNHEY, CDR2 SMNVEV (reference sequence). For the CDR3, the DNA is TGTGCCAACAGTCTGATTGGGGACAGGGGATTCCCTGGGGCCAACGTCCTGTCTTTC. The encoded protein is CANSLIGDRGFPGANVLSF.

V gene TRBV3-1 combines with J gene TRBJ2-7; D possibly corresponds to TRBD1 (6 bases). The CDR3 is made up of 11 amino acids. V was clipped by 10 bases and J by 6 bases, with 13 bases between them. The V gene's germline CDR1 is LGHDT and CDR2 YNNKEL (reference sequence). Here the CDR3 reads CATEQGTEQYF. The CDR3 nucleotides are TGTGCCACCGAACAGGGTACCGAGCAGTACTTC.

This clonotype was seen a few times. This sequence joins TRBV3-1 and TRBJ2-2, with D perhaps matching TRBD1 (6 bases). CDR1 LGHDT and CDR2 YNNKEL come from the germline V gene (reference sequence). The CDR3 runs 15 residues. Trimming removed 1 base at V and 9 bases at J, with 15 bases between. CDR3 DNA: TGTGCCAGCAGCCAAGCGTACCCAGGGGCCCGGGAGCTGTTTTTT. Its protein is CASSQAYPGARELFF. Variable domain in full (rest from reference TRBV3-1 and TRBJ2-2): DTAVSQTPKYLVTQMGNDKSIKCEQNLGHDTMYWYKQDSKKFLKIMFSYNNKELIINETVPNRFSPKSPDKAHLNLHINSLELGDSAVYFCASSQAYPGARELFFGEGSRLTVL.

The table lists this clonotype with many counts. The rearrangement uses TRBV6-2 or TRBV6-3 and TRBJ2-7, with 8 bases identical to TRBD2. The CDR3 runs 15 residues. V lost 6 bases and J lost 1; bases outside the gene matches: 8. Germline V gene lookup returns CDR1 MNHEY and CDR2 SVGEGT. CDR3 sequence: CASRKPGLGSYEQYF. Written as DNA, the CDR3 is TGTGCCAGCAGAAAGCCGGGACTAGGATCCTACGAGCAGTACTTC.

As to this clonotype: Being one base from a much bigger clone, this may be a read error. V usage is TRBV28 and J usage is TRBJ2-1; tentatively, D is TRBD1 or TRBD2 (5 bases each). V lost 2 bases, J lost 3 bases, and 14 bases lay in between. From germline, CDR1 is MDHEN and CDR2 SYDVKM. CDR3 length equals 16 residues. The DNA of the CDR3 is TGTGCCAGCAGTTTAGAGGGACGGCGGAACTACAATGAGCAGTTCTTC. As protein: CASSLEGRRNYNEQFF.

Comment on this clonotype: One base away lies a much larger clone, so this may be a sequencing read error. This chain links TRBV6-1 with TRBJ2-3; D may be TRBD2 (5 bases). This CDR3 region has 14 residues. Germline CDR1 MNHNS, CDR2 SASEGT. Trimming removed 9 bases at V and 3 bases at J, with 16 bases between. Here the CDR3 reads CARSTQLETDTQYF. CDR3 nucleotide sequence: TGTGCCAGAAGTACCCAACTAGAAACAGATACGCAGTATTTT.

To note about this clonotype: One end of the junction does not line up with germline, which may come from a read error. The rearrangement uses TRBV27 and TRBJ2-3; D is undetermined. The V gene's germline CDR1 is MNHEY and CDR2 SMNVEV (reference sequence). This CDR3 is 13 amino acids long. CDR3 nucleotide sequence: TGTGCCACCAGTGCGGTCCACACAGATACGCAGTATTTT. Translated: CATSAVHTDTQYF.

The V call is TRBV12-3 or TRBV12-4, the J call TRBJ1-2; the D is unclear. V lost 8 bases, J lost 0 bases, and 16 bases lay in between. The CDR3 has 15 amino acids. CDR3 sequence (DNA): TGTGCCAGCGGGTCCCGACCGAGAGCTAACTATGGCTACACCTTC. It is translated as CASGSRPRANYGYTF.

This sequence joins TRBV7-9 and TRBJ1-2, with D unclear. The CDR3 runs to 16 residues. Germline-derived CDR1 and CDR2 are SEHNR and FQNEAQ (reference sequence). With 1 base removed from V and 6 bases from J, the gap between germline ends came to 18 bases. This CDR3 is CASSLGLGQSSNGYTF. CDR3 nucleotides: TGTGCCAGCAGCTTAGGTCTCGGCCAATCATCTAATGGCTACACCTTC.

The chain links TRBV4-3 to TRBJ2-1, with 13 bases aligning to TRBD2. Germline assignment: CDR1 LGHNA and CDR2 YSLEER. The CDR3 length is 17 residues. Trimming at V came to 4 bases and at J to 2 bases, leaving 5 bases not matched to a gene. The CDR3 DNA follows: TGCGCCAGCAGCCGTAAACTAGCGGGGGGGACCTACAATGAGCAGTTCTTC. It yields the protein CASSRKLAGGTYNEQFF.

Regarding this clonotype: It is unclear where the CDR3 begins or ends on the DNA, so no DNA is shown, and the CDR3 is as TCRdb lists it. The chain has TRBV12-3 or TRBV12-4 and TRBJ1-6; TRBD1 was called by the table and not checked on the DNA. From its first to its last residue, the CDR3 has 13 amino acids. CDR3 residues: CASSFATGSPLQF.

This rearrangement joins TRBV27 to TRBJ1-5; 7 bases are a match to TRBD1. Germline CDR1 is MNHEY and CDR2 is SMNVEV (reference sequence). V was clipped by 5 bases and J by 5 bases; unmatched bases: 9. The CDR3 runs to 15 residues. The CDR3 DNA sequence: TGTGCCAGCAGTGACCCGGGACAGCGGGATCAGCCCCAGCATTTT. It is translated as CASSDPGQRDQPQHF.

CDR3 in amino acids: CASSLMLVAYEQYF. The CDR3 coding sequence is TGTGCCAGCAGCTTAATGCTAGTCGCCTACGAGCAGTACTTC. The genes are TRBV7-8 and TRBJ2-7; D not resolved. CDR3 length: 14 residues. Between the trimmed V and J ends, which lost 2 bases and 2 bases, there was a span of 10 bases. Germline V gene data show CDR1 as SGHVS and CDR2 as FQNEAQ.